This passage covers 20 T cell receptor beta chains from one sample sequenced in a study of vaccination and CD4 T cells after COVID-19. Time point in this sample: late sampling 161 to 241 days after vaccination in three convalescent patients. Treatment denoted: approximately nine-day PBMC culture with coronavirus spike peptide pools or control peptides (ViraFEST assay). With the Oncomine TCR Beta short-read assay, DNA from cultured CD4+ T cells was sequenced. MiXCR was run by TCRdb on the PCR reads, yielding one entry per CDR3 protein. The table has 20,000 or so distinct CDR3 sequences, about a third seen once. Their antigens remain unidentified. The starting material was CD4+ T cells from blood, cultured in vitro, obtained about 7 months after SARS-CoV-2 vaccination. These receptors all stem from a human donor who had recovered from COVID-19.

This clonotype was recorded a few times. The chain uses TRBV24-1 and TRBJ2-1, with 9 nucleotides matching TRBD1. The germline V gene encodes CDR1 KGHDR and CDR2 SFDVKD. The CDR3 totals 15 residues. With 4 bases clipped from V and 7 bases from J, the junction kept 7 bases outside the gene matches. CDR3 sequence: CATSDPGQGLNEQFF. CDR3 nucleotides: TGTGCCACCAGTGACCCGGGACAGGGATTAAATGAGCAGTTCTTC.

This clonotype has just a few counts. The chain employs TRBV6-5 and TRBJ2-2; TRBD1 aligns across 7 bases. The junction had 4 bases not matched to a gene; V was cut back by 4 bases and J by 2 bases. The CDR3 loop spans 15 amino acids. Germline V CDR1 and CDR2: MNHEY, SVGAGI. Here the CDR3 reads CASSFGTANTGELFF. The CDR3 coding sequence is TGTGCCAGCAGTTTCGGGACAGCTAACACCGGGGAGCTGTTTTTT.

This clonotype has only a few counts. In DNA form, the CDR3 reads TGTGCCAGTAGTATATCATGGTCGTGGGGGCGGCCCTACGAGCAGTACTTC. It yields the protein CASSISWSWGRPYEQYF. The chain uses TRBV19 and TRBJ2-7; D may be TRBD1 (6 bases). Germline V gives CDR1 LNHDA, CDR2 SQIVND (reference sequence). This CDR3 has 17 amino acids. Trimming took off 2 bases at V and 2 bases at J, with 19 bases between the two ends. Full variable domain (remainder filled in from reference TRBV19 and TRBJ2-7): DGGITQSPKYLFRKEGQNVTLSCEQNLNHDAMYWYRQDPGQGLRLIYYSQIVNDFQKGDIAEGYSVSREKKESFPLTVTSAQKNPTAFYLCASSISWSWGRPYEQYFGPGTRLTVT.

The gene calls are TRBV15 and TRBJ1-2; a possible D gene is TRBD1 (5 bases). Deletions cut 1 base from V and 7 bases from J, with 16 bases between. Germline V CDR1 and CDR2: LNHNV, YYDKDF (reference sequence). This CDR3 spans 15 amino acids. CDR3 protein: CATSRGPGRDRGYTF. DNA for the CDR3: TGTGCCACCAGCAGAGGTCCAGGGCGGGATCGTGGCTACACCTTC.

The chain joins TRBV28 to TRBJ2-7, with D unresolved. The CDR3 length is 13 residues. Germline assignment: CDR1 MDHEN and CDR2 SYDVKM. Trimming removed 1 base from V and 7 bases from J, with 11 bases in between. The CDR3 loop is CASSLFWQEEQYF. CDR3 bases: TGTGCCAGCAGTTTATTTTGGCAGGAGGAGCAGTACTTC.

This clonotype appeared a few times. This chain uses TRBV19 with TRBJ1-5; possibly TRBD1 for D (5 bases). Trimming took off 5 bases at V and 1 base at J, with 15 bases between the two ends. This CDR3 is 16 amino acids long. Germline CDR1 LNHDA, CDR2 SQIVND (reference sequence). The DNA for the CDR3 is TGTGCCAGTAGTCCCCGGGGGGGTTTAAGCAATCAGCCCCAGCATTTT. Amino acid sequence: CASSPRGGLSNQPQHF.

In this sample, this clonotype turned up a few times. CDR3 residues: CASSYSAGRGVYNEQFF. The DNA of the CDR3 is TGTGCCAGCAGTTACTCTGCGGGGCGGGGGGTCTACAATGAGCAGTTCTTC. The chain couples TRBV6-5 to TRBJ2-1; 8 nucleotides match TRBD2. There are 17 residues in the CDR3. Germline V CDR1 and CDR2: MNHEY, SVGAGI. Germline trimming cut 0 bases from V and 3 bases from J; bases unmatched to any gene: 7.

The J gene is TRBJ2-7, the V gene TRBV28; D is perhaps TRBD1 or TRBD2 (5 bases each). The CDR3 has 14 residues. Per the germline V gene, CDR1 is MDHEN and CDR2 is SYDVKM. V was pared by 6 bases and J by 4 bases, with 16 bases between. This chain's CDR3 is CASRGARTGYEQYF. In DNA, the CDR3 is TGTGCCAGCAGAGGGGCTCGGACGGGATACGAGCAGTACTTC.

The V and J genes are TRBV28 and TRBJ1-3, with D possibly TRBD1 on 6 matching bases. V lost 8 bases, J lost 3 bases, and 14 bases lay in between. This CDR3 is built from 14 residues. CDR1 is MDHEN, CDR2 SYDVKM, per germline. CDR3 residues: CASVPRDIGNTIYF. CDR3 coding DNA: TGTGCCAGCGTCCCCAGGGACATTGGAAACACCATATATTTT.

The rearrangement uses TRBV2 and TRBJ2-3; 12 bases fit TRBD2. CDR1 is SNHLY, CDR2 FYNNEI, per germline. The CDR3 has 15 residues. V lost 8 bases to trimming and J lost 3 bases; unmatched junction nucleotides: 6. CDR3 sequence reads: CASGNGLAGTDTQYF. CDR3 sequence (DNA): TGTGCCAGCGGAAACGGACTAGCGGGGACAGATACGCAGTATTTT.

The chain couples TRBV20-1 to TRBJ2-2, with 10 bases that match TRBD1. Per germline, CDR1 DFQATT and CDR2 SNEGSKA (reference sequence). With V trimmed by 3 bases and J by 5 bases, 3 bases remained unmatched. The CDR3 totals 14 residues. The DNA for the CDR3 is TGCAGTGCTAGGACAGGGGGCGCGACCGGGGAGCTGTTTTTT. Protein sequence: CSARTGGATGELFF.

The genes are TRBV2 and TRBJ2-1; no clear D gene. V was shortened by 8 bases and J by 8 bases, with 19 bases between the two germline ends. This CDR3 is 14 amino acids long. Germline lookup yields CDR1 SNHLY and CDR2 FYNNEI. The chain's CDR3 is CASQNGPEVDEQFF. The CDR3 nucleotides read TGTGCCAGCCAGAACGGGCCAGAGGTGGATGAGCAGTTCTTC.

The sample holds a few counts of this clonotype. This chain connects TRBV7-2 to TRBJ2-5, with a weak D call TRBD1 (6 bases). With 5 bases removed from V and 2 bases from J, the gap between germline ends came to 12 bases. The length of the CDR3 is 14 residues. Looked up from germline, CDR1 is SGHTA and CDR2 is FQGNSA. Written as DNA, the CDR3 is TGTGCCAGCAGCCATGACAGGTTACAAGAGACCCAGTACTTC. Translating gives CASSHDRLQETQYF.

The chain recombines TRBV7-9 with TRBJ2-5; 8 bases align to TRBD1. The CDR3 covers 15 residues. The germline CDR1 and CDR2 sequences are SEHNR and FQNEAQ (reference sequence). V shed 4 bases and J 4 bases; nucleotides not matched to a gene: 8. In DNA form, the CDR3 reads TGTGCCAGCAGCTCAGAGACAGGGGTGTCAGAGACCCAGTACTTC. Amino acids: CASSSETGVSETQYF.

The V and J genes are TRBV20-1 and TRBJ2-7; 7 nucleotides align to TRBD2. The V gene's germline CDR1 is DFQATT and CDR2 SNEGSKA (reference sequence). Trimming removed 6 bases from V and 4 bases from J; junction bases left unmatched: 3. There are 11 residues in the CDR3. The CDR3 loop is CSAREGYEQYF. CDR3 bases: TGCAGTGCCAGGGAGGGTTACGAGCAGTACTTC.

This chain joins TRBV20-1 and TRBJ2-5; 12 bases match TRBD2. There are 16 residues in the CDR3. Per the germline V gene, CDR1 is DFQATT and CDR2 is SNEGSKA (reference sequence). V lost 4 bases, J lost 1 base, and 7 bases stayed unmatched. The CDR3 bases are TGCAGTGCTACACCCACTAGCGGGAGGCTCCAAGAGACCCAGTACTTC. This translates into CSATPTSGRLQETQYF.

This clonotype occurred a few times. This sequence joins TRBV6-1 and TRBJ1-1; 7 nucleotides line up with TRBD1. The germline gives CDR1 MNHNS, CDR2 SASEGT. The trim removed 10 bases at V and 0 bases at J, leaving 5 bases unmatched. The CDR3 is 13 amino acids. The CDR3 here is CATAGQLNTEAFF. CDR3 in DNA: TGTGCCACGGCGGGACAGTTGAACACTGAAGCTTTCTTT.

A few counts support this clonotype. This CDR3 is CASSSQTSGRVYEQYF. The CDR3 DNA is TGTGCCAGCAGTTCCCAGACTAGCGGGAGGGTGTACGAGCAGTACTTC. The chain is built from TRBV27 and TRBJ2-7; 14 bases map to TRBD2. The germline V gene has CDR1 MNHEY and CDR2 SMNVEV (reference sequence). With 4 bases clipped from V and 4 bases from J, the junction kept 6 bases outside the gene matches. The CDR3 sequence is 16 residues long.

The chain combines TRBV28 with TRBJ2-1; D may be TRBD2 (5 bases). This CDR3 spans 12 amino acids. Germline CDR1 and CDR2: MDHEN and SYDVKM. The ends were cut back, 4 bases at V and 7 bases at J, with 8 bases in the middle. The CDR3 DNA is TGTGCCAGCAGTTCGGGGTTTAATGAGCAGTTCTTC. Its translation: CASSSGFNEQFF.

The chain couples TRBV14 to TRBJ2-1, with D hard to call. Germline CDR1 reads SGHDN; CDR2 reads FVKESK. The CDR3 totals 14 residues. The V end was cut by 0 bases, the J end by 7 bases, with 10 bases between. In DNA form, the CDR3 reads TGTGCCAGCAGCCAAGATAACTTTAGGAATGAGCAGTTCTTC. Translating gives CASSQDNFRNEQFF.